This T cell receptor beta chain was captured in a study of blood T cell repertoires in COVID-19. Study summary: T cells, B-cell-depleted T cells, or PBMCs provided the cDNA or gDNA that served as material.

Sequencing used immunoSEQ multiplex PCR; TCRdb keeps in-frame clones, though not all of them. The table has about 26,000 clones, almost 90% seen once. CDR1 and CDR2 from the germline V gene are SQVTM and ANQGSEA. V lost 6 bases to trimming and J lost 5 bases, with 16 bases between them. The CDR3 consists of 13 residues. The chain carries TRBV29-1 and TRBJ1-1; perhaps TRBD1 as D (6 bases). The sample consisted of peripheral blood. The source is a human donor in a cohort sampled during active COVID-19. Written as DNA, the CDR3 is TGCAGCGTGACTGGACAGCAGGGAACTGAAGCTTTCTTT. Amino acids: CSVTGQQGTEAFF.